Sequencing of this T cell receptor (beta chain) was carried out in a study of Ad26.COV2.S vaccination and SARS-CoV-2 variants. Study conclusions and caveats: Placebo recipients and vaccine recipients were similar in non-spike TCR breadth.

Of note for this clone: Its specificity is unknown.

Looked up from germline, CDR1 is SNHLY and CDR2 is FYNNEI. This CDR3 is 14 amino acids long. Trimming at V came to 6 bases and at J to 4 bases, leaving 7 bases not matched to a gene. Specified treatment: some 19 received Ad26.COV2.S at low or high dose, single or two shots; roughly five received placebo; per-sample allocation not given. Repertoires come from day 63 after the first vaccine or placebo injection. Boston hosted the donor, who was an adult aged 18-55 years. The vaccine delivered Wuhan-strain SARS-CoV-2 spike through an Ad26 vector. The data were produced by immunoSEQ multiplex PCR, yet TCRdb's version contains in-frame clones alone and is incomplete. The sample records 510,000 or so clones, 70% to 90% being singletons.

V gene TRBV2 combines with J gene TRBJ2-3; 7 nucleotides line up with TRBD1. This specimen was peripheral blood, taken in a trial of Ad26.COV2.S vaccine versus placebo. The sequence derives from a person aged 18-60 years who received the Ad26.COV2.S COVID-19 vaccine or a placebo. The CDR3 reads CASRRTGGADTQYF. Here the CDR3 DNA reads TGTGCCAGCAGGAGGACAGGTGGGGCAGATACGCAGTATTTT.